This entry lists 32 T cell receptor beta chains sequenced from one sample in a study of CD8+ T cells in alopecia areata. Treatment of the sample: oral pan-JAK inhibitor, 5-10 mg twice daily. Extraction and reverse transcription of RNA yielded cDNA as the sequencing template. Data came from immunoSEQ multiplex PCR; TCRdb stores just in-frame clones and leaves some out. The sample holds 150,000 to 200,000 clones, approximately 50% seen once. The specimen comprised CD8+ T cells sorted from blood, sampled around week 54, from a patient treated with tofacitinib. The receptors were gathered from a human donor with alopecia areata.

In its sample, this clone was seen a few times. This chain uses TRBV29-1 with TRBJ1-3; D is possibly TRBD1 (5 bases). V shed 1 base and J shed 0 bases, with 22 bases lying between them. Germline CDR1 SQVTM, CDR2 ANQGSEA. The CDR3 loop spans 19 amino acids. CDR3 sequence: CSVEGGRVRRPSSGNTIYF. Here the CDR3 DNA reads TGCAGCGTTGAAGGGGGCCGGGTTCGGCGGCCTTCCTCTGGAAACACCATATATTTT. The full variable domain, completed using reference TRBV29-1 and TRBJ1-3, is SAVISQKPSRDICQRGTSLTIQCQVDSQVTMMFWYRQQPGQSLTLIATANQGSEATYESGFVIDKFPISRPNLTFSTLTVSNMSPEDSSIYLCSVEGGRVRRPSSGNTIYFGEGSWLTVV.

This clone occurred a few times. CDR3 residues: CASRPGLAGAIRWIQYF. The CDR3 DNA reads TGTGCCAGCAGGCCGGGACTAGCGGGGGCCATACGTTGGATTCAGTACTTC. The chain employs TRBV21-1 and TRBJ2-4; TRBD2 was called by the table and not checked on the DNA. TRBV21-1 is flagged as a pseudogene. The length of the CDR3 is 17 residues.

This chain links TRBV11-2 with TRBJ2-7, with D uncertain. The CDR3 is 14 residues long. V was cut by 5 bases and J by 2 bases, with 13 bases left in between. Per germline, CDR1 SGHAT and CDR2 FQNNGV. Written as DNA, the CDR3 is TGTGCCAGCAGCGTTGACACCCTCCCCTACGAGCAGTACTTC. Protein product: CASSVDTLPYEQYF.

The genes are TRBV27 and TRBJ2-1, with no clear D. Trimming removed 2 bases from V and 3 bases from J, with 8 bases in between. Germline assignment: CDR1 MNHEY and CDR2 SMNVEV (reference sequence). The CDR3 is 14 residues long. This CDR3 is CASSLMPGYNEQFF. CDR3 in DNA: TGTGCCAGCAGTTTAATGCCCGGCTACAATGAGCAGTTCTTC.

This chain uses TRBV6-5 with TRBJ2-2; D is perhaps TRBD1 (5 bases). V lost 0 bases and J 6 bases, leaving 8 bases between the germline ends. Germline values: CDR1 MNHEY, CDR2 SVGAGI. This CDR3 has 14 residues. Here the CDR3 reads CASSYSDTAGELFF. The CDR3 nucleotides read TGTGCCAGCAGTTACTCGGACACCGCCGGGGAGCTGTTTTTT.

This clone was detected only a few times. V and J are TRBV7-9 and TRBJ2-5; weak D call: TRBD1 (6 bases). Germline loops: CDR1 SEHNR, CDR2 FQNEAQ (reference sequence). V was trimmed by 4 bases and J by 3 bases, leaving 9 bases between them. The CDR3 covers 13 residues. CDR3 sequence reads: CASSSRQEETQYF. The CDR3 bases are TGTGCCAGCAGCTCCAGACAGGAAGAGACCCAGTACTTC.

The chain has TRBV7-8 and TRBJ2-7, with 7 bases fitting TRBD2. J was trimmed by 2 bases and V by 5 bases; bases with no gene match: 6. CDR1 SGHVS and CDR2 FQNEAQ come from the germline V gene. The CDR3 length is 14 residues. As DNA, the CDR3 is TGTGCCAGCAGCACCGGACTAGAACCCTACGAGCAGTACTTC. It yields the protein CASSTGLEPYEQYF.

This clone was seen a single time. The J gene is TRBJ1-5, the V gene TRBV23-1, with D tentatively TRBD1 (5 bases). TRBV23-1 is labeled an ORF, and its function is uncertain. The ends were cut back, 2 bases at V and 0 bases at J, with 11 bases in the middle. The CDR3 is made up of 16 amino acids. The CDR3 loop is CASSQQTGGSNQPQHF. CDR3 DNA: TGCGCCAGCAGTCAACAGACCGGGGGTAGCAATCAGCCCCAGCATTTT.

CDR3 nucleotides: TGCAGCGTATCGGAGTATGGCTACACCTTC. Its translation: CSVSEYGYTF. V is TRBV29-1 and J is TRBJ1-2, with D unresolved. Germline V gives CDR1 SQVTM, CDR2 ANQGSEA. Trimming stripped 6 bases from V and 5 bases from J, with 7 bases between. This CDR3 is 10 amino acids long.

The rearrangement joins TRBV4-1 to TRBJ1-1; D might be TRBD1 (5 bases). V was clipped by 4 bases and J by 7 bases, with 16 bases between them. This CDR3 is built from 14 residues. Germline values: CDR1 MGHRA, CDR2 YSYEKL. CDR3 bases: TGCGCCAGCAGCCCACTGGGGACTCGGCGTGAAGCTTTCTTT. Translation: CASSPLGTRREAFF.

This clone was seen more than once but under ten times. The V call is TRBV5-1, the J call TRBJ2-5; TRBD1 is a possible D gene (5 bases). CDR1 and CDR2 (germline): SGHRS, YFSETQ. The CDR3 totals 14 residues. V was pared by 4 bases and J by 4 bases, with 14 bases between. CDR3 sequence reads: CASSTLTVGETQYF. The CDR3 nucleotides are TGCGCCAGCAGCACCCTGACAGTCGGAGAGACCCAGTACTTC.

This clone was seen more than once but under ten times. The chain has TRBV30 and TRBJ2-3; the D gene could be TRBD1 or TRBD2 (5 bases each). The CDR3 loop spans 16 amino acids. CDR1 and CDR2 (germline): GTSNPN, SVGIG (reference sequence). Trimming shortened V by 0 bases and J by 3 bases, and 16 bases separated the two germline ends. The CDR3 is CAWSVNGAEGTDTQYF. The CDR3 region has the DNA TGTGCCTGGAGTGTAAACGGGGCAGAGGGAACAGATACGCAGTATTTT.

The V gene is TRBV6-4, the J gene TRBJ2-1, with 8 bases fitting TRBD2. Looked up from germline, CDR1 is MRHNA and CDR2 is SNTAGT. CDR3 length equals 16 residues. J gave up 7 bases and V 0 bases, and 8 bases lay outside the gene matches. The CDR3 DNA reads TGTGCCAGCAGTGACTCGGACGGGGGGGCGTGGAATGAGCAGTTCTTC. Protein sequence: CASSDSDGGAWNEQFF.

The gene calls are TRBV30 and TRBJ1-1; D remains unclear. The length of the CDR3 is 13 residues. Germline-derived CDR1 and CDR2 are GTSNPN and SVGIG (reference sequence). This CDR3 reads CAVCSDMNTEAFF. The CDR3 DNA reads as TGTGCTGTCTGCAGCGATATGAACACTGAAGCTTTCTTT.

This sequence joins TRBV30 and TRBJ2-1, with a tentative D call TRBD2 (5 bases). The CDR3 runs 14 residues. V shed 3 bases and J shed 3 bases, with 12 bases lying between them. Germline V gene data show CDR1 as GTSNPN and CDR2 as SVGIG (reference sequence). CDR3 coding DNA: TGTGCCTGGAGGGAAGAGGGATACTACAATGAGCAGTTCTTC. Protein product: CAWREEGYYNEQFF.

This clone was detected a few times. The chain uses TRBV27 and TRBJ1-5; perhaps TRBD1 as D (5 bases). The V end was cut by 5 bases, the J end by 1 base, with 15 bases between. CDR1 and CDR2 from the germline V gene are MNHEY and SMNVEV (reference sequence). This CDR3 is 16 amino acids long. The CDR3 nucleotides read TGTGCCAGCAGTAGGAGTTGGGGGGAGAGCAATCAGCCCCAGCATTTT. It is translated as CASSRSWGESNQPQHF.

Points on this clone: A junction end diverges from the germline sequence, so it may reflect a read error. This chain connects TRBV29-1 to TRBJ2-1; D possibly uses TRBD1 or TRBD2 (6 bases each). Germline V gene lookup returns CDR1 SQVTM and CDR2 ANQGSEA. The CDR3 loop spans 13 amino acids. The CDR3 DNA reads TGCAGCGTTCGAGGGACACTAGCAACGTGGGGTCTCTTC. It codes for CSVRGTLATWGLF.

The rearrangement links TRBV6-5 to TRBJ1-6, with 8 bases lining up with TRBD1. The germline V gene has CDR1 MNHEY and CDR2 SVGAGI. CDR3 size: 14 residues. After removal of 4 bases from V and 9 bases from J, the junction contained 5 bases not matched to a gene. CDR3 DNA: TGTGCCAGCAGTTGGACAGGGCCCTCTTCACCCCTCCACTTT. This translates into CASSWTGPSSPLHF.

The DNA of the CDR3 is TGTGCTAGTGGTTTTGGGAGCAATCAGCCCCAGCATTTT. It translates to CASGFGSNQPQHF. The rearrangement uses TRBV12-5 and TRBJ1-5; D unclear. Trimming removed 3 bases from V and 1 base from J, with 4 bases in between. Germline CDR1 is LGHNT and CDR2 is FRNRAP. The CDR3 is 13 amino acids.

The rearrangement links TRBV7-9 to TRBJ2-1; 7 bases fit TRBD1. Germline V gives CDR1 SEHNR, CDR2 FQNEAQ (reference sequence). With 9 bases clipped from V and 4 bases from J, the junction kept 9 bases outside the gene matches. The CDR3 is 14 amino acids. The CDR3: CASGPGQSYNEQFF. In DNA form, the CDR3 reads TGTGCCAGTGGACCGGGACAGTCATACAATGAGCAGTTCTTC.

The chain employs TRBV30 and TRBJ2-3, with D uncertain. Trimming cost V 2 bases and J 4 bases, with 10 bases left between them. CDR3 length: 13 residues. The V gene's germline CDR1 is GTSNPN and CDR2 SVGIG (reference sequence). The CDR3 sequence: CAWSPVTADTQYF. DNA of the CDR3: TGTGCCTGGAGTCCCGTTACCGCAGATACGCAGTATTTT.

This clone has more than one count but fewer than ten. The same CDR3 also results from other DNA sequences found in this sample. This chain uses TRBV5-1 with TRBJ2-7; 8 nucleotides match TRBD2. Germline V CDR1 and CDR2: SGHRS, YFSETQ. Trimming removed 0 bases from V and 2 bases from J; junction bases left unmatched: 4. The length of the CDR3 is 15 residues. The CDR3 here is CASSLVVAGTYEQYF. The CDR3 DNA follows: TGCGCCAGCAGCTTGGTGGTAGCGGGAACCTACGAGCAGTACTTC.

The CDR3 DNA sequence: TGTGCCAGCAGCTTGGCCCCTTTGACCCACTCTGGGGCCAACGTCCTGACTTTC. Its translation is CASSLAPLTHSGANVLTF. V and J are TRBV5-6 and TRBJ2-6; D is uncertain. Germline V lookup: CDR1 SGHDT, CDR2 YYEEEE. CDR3 length: 18 residues. Trimming left V 0 bases short and J 0 bases short, with 13 bases between.

This rearrangement joins TRBV10-2 to TRBJ2-3, with 13 nucleotides matching TRBD2. Germline values: CDR1 WSHSY, CDR2 SAAADI. This CDR3 is built from 15 residues. J gave up 0 bases and V 6 bases, and 0 bases lay outside the gene matches. CDR3 in DNA: TGCGCCAGCAGGGGACTAGCGGGGAGCACAGATACGCAGTATTTT. Its translation is CASRGLAGSTDTQYF.

This clone was counted between two and nine times. J is TRBJ2-3 and V is TRBV2, with 8 bases that match TRBD1. V dropped 6 bases and J dropped 6; count of bases not matched to a gene: 23. Looked up from germline, CDR1 is SNHLY and CDR2 is FYNNEI. The CDR3 consists of 19 residues. CDR3 DNA: TGTGCCAGCAGGATGGAAGATGGCCGTAGACAGGGGTTTTCCGATACGCAGTATTTT. Translated: CASRMEDGRRQGFSDTQYF.

V and J are TRBV6-4 and TRBJ1-5; D gene unclear. From germline, CDR1 is MRHNA and CDR2 SNTAGT. This CDR3 has 13 amino acids. V shed 3 bases and J shed 7 bases, with 10 bases lying between them. The CDR3 reads CASSEREGQPQHF. CDR3 DNA sequence: TGTGCCAGCAGTGAGAGGGAAGGACAGCCCCAGCATTTT.

The rearrangement links TRBV12-5 to TRBJ1-2; D is undetermined. The CDR3 totals 16 residues. Germline values: CDR1 LGHNT, CDR2 FRNRAP. Trimming pared 2 bases from V and 2 bases from J, leaving 15 bases between. Here the CDR3 DNA reads TGTGCTAGTGGTTTGCCCGACATATCTCGAAACTATGGCTACACCTTC. Its translation is CASGLPDISRNYGYTF.

The J gene is TRBJ1-6, the V gene TRBV7-9; unclear D gene. Germline V gene sequence: CDR1 SEHNR, CDR2 FQNEAQ (reference sequence). This CDR3 region has 13 residues. V lost 3 bases and J lost 4, with 4 bases in between. This CDR3 is CASSLGYNSPLHF. CDR3 sequence (DNA): TGTGCCAGCAGCTTGGGTTATAATTCACCCCTCCACTTT. Drawing the rest from reference TRBV7-9 and TRBJ1-6, the complete variable domain is DTGVSQNPRHKITKRGQNVTFRCDPISEHNRLYWYRQTLGQGPEFLTYFQNEAQLEKSRLLSDRFSAERPKGSFSTLEIQRTEQGDSAMYLCASSLGYNSPLHFGNGTRLTVT.

V is TRBV5-4 and J is TRBJ2-1; D unresolved. The CDR3 consists of 13 residues. Per germline, CDR1 SGHNT and CDR2 YYREEE (reference sequence). Trimming removed 3 bases from V and 8 bases from J, with 12 bases in between. The CDR3 here is CASSSSPSHEQFF. The CDR3 DNA is TGTGCCAGCAGCTCGAGCCCCAGCCATGAGCAGTTCTTC.

This sequence joins TRBV30 and TRBJ2-7, with 7 nucleotides matching TRBD1. The CDR3 covers 14 residues. CDR1 is GTSNPN, CDR2 SVGIG, per germline (reference sequence). Trimming removed 1 base from V and 2 bases from J; junction bases left unmatched: 5. DNA of the CDR3: TGTGCCTGGAGTGGGCGACAGGGCGCCTACGAGCAGTACTTC. Protein: CAWSGRQGAYEQYF.

The chain links TRBV5-5 to TRBJ2-5; either TRBD1 or TRBD2 may fit D (5 bases each). CDR3 length: 14 residues. V gave up 4 bases and J gave up 2 bases, with 12 bases separating them. From germline, CDR1 is SGHKS and CDR2 YYEKEE (reference sequence). The CDR3 sequence: CASSLGGQQETQYF. DNA for the CDR3: TGTGCCAGCAGCCTTGGGGGTCAGCAAGAGACCCAGTACTTC. The variable domain in full, completed from reference TRBV5-5 and TRBJ2-5, reads DAGVTQSPTHLIKTRGQQVTLRCSPISGHKSVSWYQQVLGQGPQFIFQYYEKEERGRGNFPDRFSARQFPNYSSELNVNALLLGDSALYLCASSLGGQQETQYFGPGTRLLVL.

This chain links TRBV7-9 with TRBJ1-2; D might be TRBD1 (5 bases). In germline, CDR1 is SEHNR, CDR2 FQNEAQ (reference sequence). This CDR3 has 17 amino acids. V lost 1 base to trimming and J lost 3 bases, with 18 bases between them. CDR3 region: CASSLVGAGEVYYGYTF. The DNA for the CDR3 is TGTGCCAGCAGCTTAGTCGGGGCAGGCGAGGTCTACTATGGCTACACCTTC.